The present T cell receptor (beta chain) was sequenced within a study of CD8 T cells in ankylosing spondylitis. TCRdb passed the 5' RACE reads through MiXCR, listing each CDR3 protein once. The sample includes about 260,000 distinct CDR3 sequences, 20% of them seen just once. Trimming took 5 bases from V and 6 from J; bases not matched to a gene: 9. The CDR3 is made up of 16 amino acids. The source is a male donor with ankylosing spondylitis or in good health (not recorded which). The specimen sequenced was blood, either unsorted or a sorted T cell fraction (not recorded which). The rearrangement uses TRBV12-3 or TRBV12-4 and TRBJ1-5; 11 nucleotides match TRBD1. The CDR3 loop reads CASSAGTGGRGQPQHF. In DNA, the CDR3 is TGTGCCAGCAGTGCCGGGACAGGGGGAAGGGGTCAGCCCCAGCATTTT.